This TCR beta chain was sequenced in a study of regulatory T cells in long-lasting Graves disease. Study-wide results and limits: The sample size was small, and this may have reduced accuracy.

Germline-derived CDR1 and CDR2 are SQVTM and ANQGSEA. V dropped 3 bases and J dropped 8; count of bases not matched to a gene: 3. The CDR3 loop spans 11 amino acids. Time point of the sample: persistent/refractory GD, antithyroid drugs over 5 years with positive TRAb. Researchers made the TCR library from RNA that was extracted from PBMCs. This clonotype was counted only a few times. Antigen: not known. Arm-PCR of CDR3 regions and iRepertoire HTBI primers were used to build TCR beta libraries. One entry per CDR3 protein, called by TCRdb with MiXCR from the multiplex PCR reads. The table lists a few hundred thousand distinct CDR3 sequences, around a fifth of them singletons.

The genes are TRBV29-1 and TRBJ1-2, with 7 nucleotides matching TRBD1. Here the sequenced sample was peripheral blood mononuclear cells (PBMCs), taken when the disease was refractory, from a patient treated with antithyroid drugs. The origin of this receptor is a female donor with Graves disease. In nucleotides, the CDR3 is TGCAGCGTTGACTCGGGACAGGGCTACACCTTC. The encoded protein is CSVDSGQGYTF.